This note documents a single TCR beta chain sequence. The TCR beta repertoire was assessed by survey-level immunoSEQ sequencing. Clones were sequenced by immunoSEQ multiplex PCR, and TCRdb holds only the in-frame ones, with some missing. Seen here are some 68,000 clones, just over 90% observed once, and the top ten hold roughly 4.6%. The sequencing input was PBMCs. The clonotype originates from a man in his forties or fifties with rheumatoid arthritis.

The CDR3 loop reads CSVVSGSVIGGYTF. The CDR3 nucleotides are TGCAGCGTTGTGTCAGGGTCCGTTATCGGTGGCTACACCTTC. The chain carries TRBV29-1 and TRBJ1-2; D might be TRBD1 (5 bases). Germline CDR1 reads SQVTM; CDR2 reads ANQGSEA. The CDR3 has 14 amino acids. Trimming removed 4 bases at V and 7 bases at J, with 19 bases between.